This T cell receptor beta chain derives from a study of blood T cell repertoires in COVID-19. Across the study: The United States, Italy and Spain supplied acute and convalescent COVID-19 samples. From T cells, B-cell-depleted T cells, or PBMCs came the material, which was cDNA or gDNA.

Original handling: Reference gene primer amplification gave nucleated cell count estimates. Sequencing was performed with immunoSEQ multiplex PCR; in TCRdb, only in-frame clones are kept and a portion is missing. The V and J calls and clone size come from that table; D and trimming were worked out from the DNA. This table holds just over 75,000 clones, 84% found once. This CDR3 spans 12 amino acids. Germline values: CDR1 SGHAT, CDR2 FQNNGV. Trimming shortened V by 6 bases and J by 10 bases, and 13 bases separated the two germline ends. The sample was peripheral blood. The TCR comes from a man aged 45 to 65 with acute or convalescent COVID-19. This sequence joins TRBV11-2 and TRBJ2-1, with D tentatively TRBD2 (5 bases). The CDR3 coding sequence is TGTGCCAGCAGTCGTTGGTCTAGCGAGCAGTTCTTC. Protein: CASSRWSSEQFF.